A selection of T cell receptor beta chains follows, all from one sample in a study of technical replicates of blood from a few donors. The assay was immunoSEQ multiplex PCR, and TCRdb's table has in-frame clones only and misses some. The table includes under 85,000 clones, 95% to 98% detected once. Source material: T cells isolated from PBMCs. Receptor source: a human donor in good health. CDR3s include the opening cysteine and the closing phenylalanine or tryptophan. The D gene is left open where the match is weak. Part of the rows lack a size; the others show once, few, many or a class for expanded clones.

abundance,d_gene,j_gene,v_gene,CDR3aa,CDR3nt
NA,TRBD1,TRBJ1-2,TRBV11-3,CASSPGTGKTRDDYGYTF,TGTGCCAGCAGCCCCGGGACAGGGAAGACCAGGGATGACTATGGCTACACCTTC
NA,NA,TRBJ1-1,TRBV5-1,CASSLGPGITFLPEAFF,TGCGCCAGCAGCCTAGGTCCGGGTATTACATTTCTTCCTGAAGCTTTCTTT
NA,NA,TRBJ2-1,TRBV14,CASRDFSYNEQFF,TGTGCCAGCCGGGACTTCTCCTACAATGAGCAGTTCTTC
NA,TRBD2,TRBJ2-5,TRBV5-6,CASSPRLAGVGETQYF,TGTGCCAGCAGCCCGAGACTAGCGGGAGTAGGGGAGACCCAGTACTTC
NA,TRBD2,TRBJ2-7,TRBV27,CASSFKWLAGGFIYEQYF,TGTGCCAGCAGTTTCAAGTGGCTAGCGGGAGGGTTCATCTACGAGCAGTACTTC
NA,NA,TRBJ1-5,TRBV7-8,CASSLHPDTYSNQPQHF,TGTGCCAGCAGTTTACATCCGGACACCTATAGCAATCAGCCCCAGCATTTT
NA,NA,TRBJ1-5,TRBV15,CATSDGVGEDQPQHF,TGTGCCACCAGCGACGGGGTAGGGGAGGATCAGCCCCAGCATTTT
once,NA,TRBJ2-2,TRBV6-4,CASSDFEAGELFF,TGTGCCAGCAGTGACTTTGAGGCCGGGGAGCTGTTTTTT
NA,TRBD1,TRBJ2-3,TRBV7-9,CASSWRQGSGADTQYF,TGTGCCAGCAGCTGGAGACAGGGGTCGGGGGCGGATACGCAGTATTTT
few,NA,TRBJ1-1,TRBV5-6,CASSSPSEEGKAFF,TGTGCCAGCAGCTCTCCTTCTGAGGAAGGCAAAGCTTTCTTT
NA,TRBD2,TRBJ2-1,TRBV7-3,CASSLTSGPYNEQFF,TGTGCCAGCAGCCTCACTAGCGGACCCTACAATGAGCAGTTCTTC
NA,TRBD1,TRBJ2-3,TRBV5-1,CASSLAGGRTDTQYF,TGCGCCAGCAGCTTGGCAGGGGGCAGAACAGATACGCAGTATTTT
NA,NA,TRBJ2-1,TRBV12-5,CASGLVSTGRYNEQFF,TGTGCTAGTGGTTTGGTATCCACAGGGCGCTACAATGAGCAGTTCTTC
NA,NA,TRBJ2-1,TRBV28,CASSKEQTGDEQFF,TGTGCCAGCAGCAAGGAGCAAACAGGAGATGAGCAGTTCTTC
NA,NA,TRBJ1-4,TRBV2,CASLFTRQNSNEKLFF,TGTGCCAGCCTATTCACCAGACAGAACTCTAATGAAAAACTGTTTTTT
NA,TRBD1,TRBJ1-5,TRBV4-1,CASSQGLQGLRNQPQHF,TGCGCCAGCAGCCAAGGGCTACAGGGGCTTCGCAATCAGCCCCAGCATTTT
NA,NA,TRBJ1-2,TRBV11-2,CASSLGHRPWGYTF,TGTGCCAGCAGCTTAGGACACAGGCCCTGGGGCTACACCTTC
NA,NA,TRBJ1-1,TRBV7-7,CASSLDRNTEAFF,TGTGCCAGCAGCTTGGACAGGAACACTGAAGCTTTCTTT
NA,TRBD1,TRBJ1-1,TRBV5-1,CASSLATGRGTEAFF,TGCGCCAGCAGCTTGGCGACAGGGAGAGGCACTGAAGCTTTCTTT
NA,TRBD1,TRBJ2-1,TRBV19,CASSKNSGTGGSYNEQFF,TGTGCCAGTAGTAAAAACTCCGGGACAGGGGGATCTTACAATGAGCAGTTCTTC
once,NA,TRBJ1-6,TRBV30,CAWNAGPNSPLHF,TGTGCCTGGAATGCAGGGCCTAATTCACCCCTCCACTTT
NA,TRBD1,TRBJ2-7,TRBV5-1,CASSLAPGTGTYEQYF,TGCGCCAGCAGCTTGGCGCCCGGGACAGGGACCTACGAGCAGTACTTC
NA,NA,TRBJ2-4,TRBV19,CASTSVGVKNIQYF,TGTGCCAGTACCTCCGTAGGGGTCAAAAACATTCAGTACTTC
NA,NA,TRBJ2-5,TRBV7-2,CASSLVSSRETQYF,TGTGCCAGCAGCTTAGTCTCTAGCCGGGAGACCCAGTACTTC
NA,NA,TRBJ1-1,TRBV18,CASSPYYGYAEAFF,TGTGCCAGCTCACCATATTACGGGTACGCTGAAGCTTTCTTT
NA,NA,TRBJ1-4,TRBV25-1,CASSEVAATNEKLFF,TGTGCCAGCAGTGAAGTGGCAGCAACTAATGAAAAACTGTTTTTT
NA,TRBD1,TRBJ2-1,TRBV4-1,CASSQVMRQGMNEQFF,TGCGCCAGCAGCCAAGTTATGAGACAGGGCATGAATGAGCAGTTCTTC
NA,TRBD1,TRBJ1-2,TRBV9,CASSVASGTGTGYTF,TGTGCCAGCAGCGTAGCTAGTGGGACAGGGACTGGCTACACCTTC
NA,NA,TRBJ2-5,TRBV5-5,CASSLAGQNQETQYF,TGTGCCAGCAGCTTGGCCGGACAGAATCAAGAGACCCAGTACTTC
NA,NA,TRBJ1-1,TRBV18,CASSPYRELNTEAFF,TGTGCCAGCTCACCATACAGGGAGTTGAACACTGAAGCTTTCTTT
NA,TRBD1,TRBJ1-2,TRBV27,CASSFNDRARRLSFGYTF,TGTGCCAGCAGTTTCAACGACAGGGCGAGACGCCTCTCTTTTGGCTACACCTTC
NA,TRBD1,TRBJ1-1,TRBV2,CASRTGRNTEAFF,TGTGCCAGCCGGACAGGGAGGAACACTGAAGCTTTCTTT
NA,NA,TRBJ2-1,TRBV5-1,CASSLGTGNEQFF,TGCGCCAGCAGCTTGGGGACTGGCAATGAGCAGTTCTTC